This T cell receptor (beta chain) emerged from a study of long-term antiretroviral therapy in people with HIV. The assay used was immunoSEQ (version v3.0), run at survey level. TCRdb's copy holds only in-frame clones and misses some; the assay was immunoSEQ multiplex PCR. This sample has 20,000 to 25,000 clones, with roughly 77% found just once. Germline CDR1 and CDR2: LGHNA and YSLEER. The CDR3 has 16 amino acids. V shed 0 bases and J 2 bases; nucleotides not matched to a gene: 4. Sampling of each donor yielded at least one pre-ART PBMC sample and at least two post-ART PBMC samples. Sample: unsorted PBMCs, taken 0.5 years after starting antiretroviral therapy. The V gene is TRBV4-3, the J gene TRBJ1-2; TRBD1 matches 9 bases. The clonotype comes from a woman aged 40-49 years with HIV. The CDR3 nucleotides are TGCGCCAGCAGCCAAGAGTGGGGACAGGGAAACTATGGCTACACCTTC. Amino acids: CASSQEWGQGNYGYTF.